The 32 T cell receptor beta chains below come from one sample, sequenced in a study of T-cell memory formation after mild COVID-19. TCRdb re-called the 5' RACE reads with MiXCR, one entry per CDR3 protein. The sample lists a few hundred thousand distinct CDR3 sequences; 18% were seen once. The specimen sequenced was PBMCs or a T cell subset sorted from them (not recorded which). These receptors all come from a man younger than 35 who had mild COVID-19 (a few samples of this study predate the infection). Cell type and time point are not known.

The chain links TRBV20-1 to TRBJ1-6; no reliable D call. Germline V gives CDR1 DFQATT, CDR2 SNEGSKA (reference sequence). CDR3 length: 15 residues. V lost 5 bases to trimming and J lost 5 bases, with 16 bases between them. The CDR3: CSALDRPLHNSPLHF. The CDR3 nucleotides are TGCAGTGCTCTTGACCGCCCTCTCCATAATTCACCCCTCCACTTT.

The rearrangement links TRBV15 to TRBJ2-7; no clear D. This CDR3 is built from 12 residues. Trimming stripped 0 bases from V and 8 bases from J, with 8 bases between. Germline assignment: CDR1 LNHNV and CDR2 YYDKDF (reference sequence). The CDR3 loop is CATSRDRSQQYV. In nucleotides, the CDR3 is TGTGCCACCAGCAGAGATAGGTCTCAGCAGTACGTC.

This clonotype was counted only a few times. The chain has TRBV4-1 and TRBJ2-1, with 13 bases aligning to TRBD2. V was clipped by 0 bases and J by 12 bases; unmatched bases: 5. The length of the CDR3 is 15 residues. Germline CDR1 and CDR2: MGHRA and YSYEKL. CDR3 amino acids: CASSQELAGGPGQFF. Written as DNA, the CDR3 is TGCGCCAGCAGCCAAGAACTAGCGGGGGGGCCAGGGCAGTTCTTC.

V gene TRBV5-1 combines with J gene TRBJ2-5, with 9 bases fitting TRBD1. V was pared by 6 bases and J by 4 bases, with 10 bases of the junction left unmatched. Germline-derived CDR1 and CDR2 are SGHRS and YFSETQ. The CDR3 sequence is 15 residues long. The CDR3 is CASNVQGAQGETQYF. In nucleotides, the CDR3 is TGCGCCAGCAACGTACAGGGGGCGCAAGGAGAGACCCAGTACTTC.

The chain carries TRBV4-3 and TRBJ1-5; weak D call: TRBD1 (6 bases). Trimming shortened V by 0 bases and J by 4 bases, and 10 bases separated the two germline ends. This CDR3 contains 15 residues. Germline CDR1 LGHNA, CDR2 YSLEER. CDR3 coding DNA: TGCGCCAGCAGCCAAGATCCACAGGGAAATCAGCCCCAGCATTTT. As protein: CASSQDPQGNQPQHF.

This clonotype came up a few times. The V call is TRBV7-2, the J call TRBJ2-3; 15 bases are shared with TRBD2. Germline CDR1 is SGHTA and CDR2 is FQGNSA. The CDR3 spans 16 residues. V lost 4 bases to trimming and J lost 10 bases; unmatched junction nucleotides: 9. The CDR3 sequence: CASSWTSGGASRAQYF. For the CDR3, the DNA is TGTGCCAGCAGCTGGACTAGCGGGGGGGCATCGCGCGCGCAGTATTTT.

As for this clonotype: This sequence may be a read error, since a much larger clone differs from it by one base. V usage is TRBV27 and J usage is TRBJ2-3; D is uncertain. CDR1 and CDR2 from the germline V gene are MNHEY and SMNVEV (reference sequence). There are 15 residues in the CDR3. CDR3 loop: CASSPRPTSIDTQYF. CDR3 DNA sequence: TGTGCCAGCAGTCCTAGACCAACGAGCATAGATACGCAGTATTTT.

This clonotype was seen a few times. The J gene is TRBJ2-3, the V gene TRBV6-5, with 8 bases aligning to TRBD1. The length of the CDR3 is 14 residues. Germline values: CDR1 MNHEY, CDR2 SVGAGI. V trimming: 7 bases; J trimming: 2 bases; junction bases outside the gene matches: 5. CDR3 bases: TGTGCCAGCAAACAGGGGGTTTTCACAGATACGCAGTATTTT. As protein: CASKQGVFTDTQYF.

The rearrangement links TRBV5-5 to TRBJ1-2; D may be TRBD1 (5 bases). CDR1 and CDR2 from the germline V gene are SGHKS and YYEKEE (reference sequence). The CDR3 has 14 amino acids. Deletions cut 2 bases from V and 5 bases from J, with 13 bases between. CDR3 nucleotide sequence: TGTGCCAGCAGCTTAACGGGGGTTAGGTATGGCTACACCTTC. This translates into CASSLTGVRYGYTF.

Only a few counts were recorded for this clonotype. The chain recombines TRBV7-9 with TRBJ1-1; no definite D call. This CDR3 contains 15 residues. Germline CDR1 and CDR2: SEHNR and FQNEAQ (reference sequence). Trimming pared 4 bases from V and 0 bases from J, leaving 12 bases between. The chain's CDR3 is CASSSGLDMNTEAFF. The CDR3 DNA reads as TGTGCCAGCAGCTCAGGCCTAGATATGAACACTGAAGCTTTCTTT.

J is TRBJ2-3 and V is TRBV5-1; no definite D call. The CDR3 has 16 amino acids. V was shortened by 0 bases and J by 0 bases, with 11 bases between the two germline ends. The V gene's germline CDR1 is SGHRS and CDR2 YFSETQ. The CDR3 spells CASSLEAPTSTDTQYF. CDR3 coding DNA: TGCGCCAGCAGCTTGGAAGCACCCACTAGCACAGATACGCAGTATTTT. The whole variable domain, filled in from reference TRBV5-1 and TRBJ2-3, reads KAGVTQTPRYLIKTRGQQVTLSCSPISGHRSVSWYQQTPGQGLQFLFEYFSETQRNKGNFPGRFSGRQFSNSRSEMNVSTLELGDSALYLCASSLEAPTSTDTQYFGPGTRLTVL.

The rearrangement links TRBV11-2 to TRBJ2-1; the D gene is possibly TRBD1 (6 bases). The V end lost 5 bases, the J end lost 1 base, and 15 bases lay between the germline ends. This CDR3 comprises 16 residues. Germline V CDR1 and CDR2: SGHAT, FQNNGV. CDR3 sequence (DNA): TGTGCCAGCAGCCTATCCGTGGGGGCGTCCTACAATGAGCAGTTCTTC. This gives the protein CASSLSVGASYNEQFF.

There are a few counts of this clonotype. The J gene is TRBJ1-3, the V gene TRBV5-1; a possible D gene is TRBD1 (6 bases). Germline values: CDR1 SGHRS, CDR2 YFSETQ. The CDR3 length is 13 residues. V was trimmed by 5 bases and J by 2 bases, leaving 8 bases between them. CDR3 protein: CASSKGAGNTIYF. CDR3 nucleotides: TGCGCCAGCAGTAAGGGGGCTGGAAACACCATATATTTT.

The rearrangement joins TRBV12-3 or TRBV12-4 to TRBJ1-3, with a tentative D call TRBD1 (5 bases). The CDR3 extends over 14 amino acids. With 11 bases removed from V and 3 bases from J, the gap between germline ends came to 17 bases. Written as DNA, the CDR3 is TGTGCCGGGGGAAGGGCGCCGCTTGGAAACACCATATATTTT. The encoded protein is CAGGRAPLGNTIYF.

The chain recombines TRBV7-2 with TRBJ2-1, with D perhaps matching TRBD2 (7 bases). V shed 5 bases and J shed 2 bases, with 16 bases lying between them. The CDR3 spans 16 residues. Per germline, CDR1 SGHTA and CDR2 FQGNSA. The CDR3 here is CASSSPRGGAYNEQFF. In DNA, the CDR3 is TGTGCCAGCAGCAGTCCCCGAGGGGGGGCCTACAATGAGCAGTTCTTC.

This clonotype occurred a few times. V gene TRBV4-1 combines with J gene TRBJ2-7; 8 positions match TRBD1. Germline loops: CDR1 MGHRA, CDR2 YSYEKL. The V gene end was trimmed by 4 bases and the J gene end by 1 base; junction bases not matched to a gene: 6. This CDR3 is 15 amino acids long. DNA of the CDR3: TGCGCCAGCAGCCGTCAGGGGGCTAGTTCCTACGAGCAGTACTTC. Its translation is CASSRQGASSYEQYF.

J is TRBJ1-2 and V is TRBV12-3 or TRBV12-4; D is uncertain. V was shortened by 2 bases and J by 13 bases, with 14 bases between the two germline ends. The CDR3 length is 12 residues. Written as DNA, the CDR3 is TGTGCCAGCAGTTTACAATGGGGAGTTAGCACCTTC. This sequence encodes CASSLQWGVSTF.

This clonotype was observed a few times. V usage is TRBV7-9 and J usage is TRBJ1-1, with 7 bases identical to TRBD1. V shed 4 bases and J 3 bases; nucleotides not matched to a gene: 8. The CDR3 runs 15 residues. Germline V CDR1 and CDR2: SEHNR, FQNEAQ (reference sequence). The CDR3 protein is CASSSFATGDTEAFF. The CDR3 region has the DNA TGTGCCAGCAGCTCATTTGCTACAGGGGACACTGAAGCTTTCTTT.

A single count supports this clonotype. This sequence joins TRBV7-9 and TRBJ2-3; 13 bases fit TRBD2. Trimming cost V 8 bases and J 6 bases; bases outside gene matches: 5. The V gene's germline CDR1 is SEHNR and CDR2 FQNEAQ (reference sequence). The CDR3 covers 14 residues. Here the CDR3 DNA reads TGTGCCAGCTTAGGACTAGCGGGGGCTGATACGCAGTATTTT. It encodes CASLGLAGADTQYF. Based on the CDR3 plus reference TRBV7-9 and TRBJ2-3, the full variable domain is DTGVSQNPRHKITKRGQNVTFRCDPISEHNRLYWYRQTLGQGPEFLTYFQNEAQLEKSRLLSDRFSAERPKGSFSTLEIQRTEQGDSAMYLCASLGLAGADTQYFGPGTRLTVL.

V is TRBV20-1 and J is TRBJ2-2, with D perhaps matching TRBD2 (6 bases). The CDR3 extends over 16 amino acids. Germline V gene lookup returns CDR1 DFQATT and CDR2 SNEGSKA (reference sequence). V shed 1 base and J shed 1 base, with 13 bases lying between them. For the CDR3, the DNA is TGCAGTGCTAGAGTGAAGGAGGGGTGGAACACCGGGGAGCTGTTTTTT. The encoded protein is CSARVKEGWNTGELFF.

The rearrangement uses TRBV5-1 and TRBJ1-1; D gene ambiguous. The CDR3 totals 13 residues. Trimming pared 0 bases from V and 7 bases from J, leaving 10 bases between. CDR1 is SGHRS and CDR2 is YFSETQ in the germline V gene. The CDR3, as DNA: TGCGCCAGCAGCTTGGGGACGACTATTGAAGCTTTCTTT. This translates into CASSLGTTIEAFF.

V and J are TRBV12-3 or TRBV12-4 and TRBJ1-2; D gene uncertain. This CDR3 contains 14 residues. Trimming left V 4 bases short and J 4 bases short, with 13 bases between. Here the CDR3 reads CASSSLGQPYGYTF. CDR3 coding DNA: TGTGCCAGCAGTTCCCTAGGGCAGCCCTATGGCTACACCTTC.

This clonotype was seen a handful of times. The chain's CDR3 is CSAITRGGWETQYF. DNA for the CDR3: TGCAGTGCTATTACGAGAGGGGGCTGGGAGACCCAGTACTTC. The V and J genes are TRBV20-1 and TRBJ2-5; TRBD1 aligns across 7 bases. Germline V lookup: CDR1 DFQATT, CDR2 SNEGSKA (reference sequence). The CDR3 totals 14 residues. V was pared by 4 bases and J by 5 bases, with 10 bases of the junction left unmatched.

This rearrangement joins TRBV2 to TRBJ1-5; 7 positions match TRBD1. V gave up 1 base and J gave up 5 bases; unmatched junction bases: 14. Germline assignment: CDR1 SNHLY and CDR2 FYNNEI. The CDR3 loop spans 18 amino acids. The CDR3: CASSEVVRGRSSDQPQHF. Written as DNA, the CDR3 is TGTGCCAGCAGTGAAGTGGTAAGGGGGCGAAGTTCCGATCAGCCCCAGCATTTT.

This chain uses TRBV5-6 with TRBJ2-5; D uncertain. Per the germline V gene, CDR1 is SGHDT and CDR2 is YYEEEE. This CDR3 has 14 residues. Between the trimmed V and J ends, which lost 0 bases and 6 bases, there was a span of 12 bases. CDR3 protein: CASSLDGQLQTQYF. The CDR3 bases are TGTGCCAGCAGCTTGGACGGCCAGCTACAGACCCAGTACTTC. The full variable domain, in which reference TRBV5-6 and TRBJ2-5 provide the parts outside the CDR3, is DAGVTQSPTHLIKTRGQQVTLRCSPKSGHDTVSWYQQALGQGPQFIFQYYEEEERQRGNFPDRFSGHQFPNYSSELNVNALLLGDSALYLCASSLDGQLQTQYFGPGTRLLVL.

This chain's CDR3 is CASGLVLGGPVSGELFF. The CDR3 DNA reads as TGTGCTAGTGGTTTGGTGTTAGGGGGCCCGGTTTCCGGGGAGCTGTTTTTT. The J gene is TRBJ2-2, the V gene TRBV12-5, with TRBD1 matching 7 bases. The CDR3 runs to 17 residues. The germline CDR1 and CDR2 sequences are LGHNT and FRNRAP. V was pared by 0 bases and J by 6 bases, with 10 bases of the junction left unmatched. The complete variable domain, with remaining parts taken from reference TRBV12-5 and TRBJ2-2, reads DARVTQTPRHKVTEMGQEVTMRCQPILGHNTVFWYRQTMMQGLELLAYFRNRAPLDDSGMPKDRFSAEMPDATLATLKIQPSEPRDSAVYFCASGLVLGGPVSGELFFGEGSRLTVL.

The chain couples TRBV5-1 to TRBJ1-1; no clear D. This CDR3 has 13 residues. Germline assignment: CDR1 SGHRS and CDR2 YFSETQ. Trimming cost V 4 bases and J 5 bases, with 12 bases left between them. In nucleotides, the CDR3 is TGCGCCAGCAGCCCCATGGACGGGACTGAAGCTTTCTTT. It translates to CASSPMDGTEAFF.

In its sample, this clonotype was seen a few times. The chain employs TRBV7-6 and TRBJ1-4; TRBD1 matches 11 bases. Germline values: CDR1 SGHVS, CDR2 FNYEAQ. This CDR3 has 15 amino acids. J gave up 5 bases and V 5 bases, and 4 bases lay outside the gene matches. CDR3 bases: TGTGCCAGCAGCGTGGGGACAGGGGGGAATGAAAAACTGTTTTTT. Residues: CASSVGTGGNEKLFF.

This clonotype was observed a few times. The DNA for the CDR3 is TGTGCCACCAGTGATGCGTCAAAGGCCGATCCGCAGTATTTT. Protein: CATSDASKADPQYF. The gene calls are TRBV24-1 and TRBJ2-3; D unresolved. Looked up from germline, CDR1 is KGHDR and CDR2 is SFDVKD. This CDR3 is 14 amino acids long. The V end was cut by 3 bases, the J end by 10 bases, with 16 bases between.

V and J are TRBV4-2 and TRBJ1-2; 7 nucleotides agree with TRBD1. The V gene's germline CDR1 is LGHNA and CDR2 YNFKEQ. Trimming at V came to 0 bases and at J to 3 bases, leaving 4 bases not matched to a gene. The CDR3 sequence is 15 residues long. The CDR3 protein is CASSQDGDSHYGYTF. As DNA, the CDR3 is TGTGCCAGCAGCCAAGATGGGGACAGCCACTATGGCTACACCTTC.

The chain employs TRBV19 and TRBJ2-7, with 7 bases aligning to TRBD2. The trim removed 5 bases at V and 6 bases at J, leaving 4 bases unmatched. The germline gives CDR1 LNHDA, CDR2 SQIVND (reference sequence). This CDR3 has 12 amino acids. In DNA form, the CDR3 reads TGTGCCAGTAGTCCGGGGGGAGGCGAGCAGTACTTC. It translates to CASSPGGGEQYF. The full variable domain, its missing parts supplied by reference TRBV19 and TRBJ2-7, is DGGITQSPKYLFRKEGQNVTLSCEQNLNHDAMYWYRQDPGQGLRLIYYSQIVNDFQKGDIAEGYSVSREKKESFPLTVTSAQKNPTAFYLCASSPGGGEQYFGPGTRLTVT.

In DNA, the CDR3 is TGTGCCAGCAGTCTCAGCCTGAGCACAGATACGCAGTATTTT. Translated: CASSLSLSTDTQYF. The chain couples TRBV6-5 to TRBJ2-3; no clear D. Trimming shortened V by 5 bases and J by 0 bases, and 9 bases separated the two germline ends. The CDR3 covers 14 residues. CDR1 and CDR2 (germline): MNHEY, SVGAGI.